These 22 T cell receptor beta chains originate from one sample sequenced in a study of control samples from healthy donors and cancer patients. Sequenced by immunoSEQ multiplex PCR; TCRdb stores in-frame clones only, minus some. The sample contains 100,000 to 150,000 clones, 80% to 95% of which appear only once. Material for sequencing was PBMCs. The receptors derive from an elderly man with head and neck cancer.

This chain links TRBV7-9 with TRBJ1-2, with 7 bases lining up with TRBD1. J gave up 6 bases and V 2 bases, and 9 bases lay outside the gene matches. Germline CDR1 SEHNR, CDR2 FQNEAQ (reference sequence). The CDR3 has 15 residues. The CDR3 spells CASSLSISGQDGYTF. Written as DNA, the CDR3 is TGTGCCAGCAGCTTATCCATTTCCGGACAGGATGGCTACACCTTC. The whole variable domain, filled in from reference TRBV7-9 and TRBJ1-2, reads DTGVSQNPRHKITKRGQNVTFRCDPISEHNRLYWYRQTLGQGPEFLTYFQNEAQLEKSRLLSDRFSAERPKGSFSTLEIQRTEQGDSAMYLCASSLSISGQDGYTFGSGTRLTVV.

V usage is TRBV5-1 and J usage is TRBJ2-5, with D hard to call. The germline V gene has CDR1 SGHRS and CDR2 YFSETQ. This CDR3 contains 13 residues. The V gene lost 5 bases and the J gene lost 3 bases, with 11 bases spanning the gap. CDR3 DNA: TGCGCCAGCAGGTCCGGCAGAGAAGAGACCCAGTACTTC. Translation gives CASRSGREETQYF.

CDR3 amino acids: CASINLGGSGWTEAFF. CDR3 bases: TGTGCCAGCATCAACCTAGGGGGGTCTGGCTGGACTGAAGCTTTCTTT. This sequence joins TRBV5-5 and TRBJ1-1, with D perhaps matching TRBD1 (6 bases). Trimming took 6 bases from V and 5 from J, leaving 23 bases between them. This CDR3 is 16 amino acids long. Germline loops: CDR1 SGHKS, CDR2 YYEKEE (reference sequence).

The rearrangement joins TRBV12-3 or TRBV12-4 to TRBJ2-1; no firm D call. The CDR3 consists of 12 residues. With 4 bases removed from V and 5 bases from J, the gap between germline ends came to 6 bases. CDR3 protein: CASSWANNEQFF. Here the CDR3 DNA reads TGTGCCAGCAGTTGGGCAAACAATGAGCAGTTCTTC.

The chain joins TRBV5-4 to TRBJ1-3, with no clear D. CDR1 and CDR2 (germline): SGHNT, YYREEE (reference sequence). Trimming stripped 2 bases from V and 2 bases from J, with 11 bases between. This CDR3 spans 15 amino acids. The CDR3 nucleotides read TGTGCCAGCAGCTTCGTTGGAGGGCCTGGAAACACCATATATTTT. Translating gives CASSFVGGPGNTIYF.

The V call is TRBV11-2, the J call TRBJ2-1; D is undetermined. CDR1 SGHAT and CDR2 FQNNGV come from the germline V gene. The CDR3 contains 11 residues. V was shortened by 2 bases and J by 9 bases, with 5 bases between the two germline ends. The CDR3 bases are TGTGCCAGCAGCTTAAAGCTTGAGCAGTTCTTC. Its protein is CASSLKLEQFF.

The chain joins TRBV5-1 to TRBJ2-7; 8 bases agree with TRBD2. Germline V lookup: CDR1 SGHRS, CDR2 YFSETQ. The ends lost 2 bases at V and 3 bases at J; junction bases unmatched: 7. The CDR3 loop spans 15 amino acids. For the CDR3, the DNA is TGCGCCAGCAGCTTAAGGGCGGGAGGAGGCTACGAGCAGTACTTC. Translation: CASSLRAGGGYEQYF.

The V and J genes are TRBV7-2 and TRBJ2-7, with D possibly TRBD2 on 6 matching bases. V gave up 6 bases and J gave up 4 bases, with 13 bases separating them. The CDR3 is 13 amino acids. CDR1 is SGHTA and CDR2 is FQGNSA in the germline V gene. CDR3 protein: CASRIAARYEQYF. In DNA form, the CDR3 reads TGTGCCAGCAGAATAGCGGCGAGATACGAGCAGTACTTC.

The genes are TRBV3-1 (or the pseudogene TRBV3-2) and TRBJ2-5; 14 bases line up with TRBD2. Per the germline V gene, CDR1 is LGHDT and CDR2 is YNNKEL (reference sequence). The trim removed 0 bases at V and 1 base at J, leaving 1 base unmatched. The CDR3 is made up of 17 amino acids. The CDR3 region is CASSQDGLAGGQETQYF. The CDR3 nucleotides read TGTGCCAGCAGCCAAGACGGACTAGCGGGAGGCCAAGAGACCCAGTACTTC.

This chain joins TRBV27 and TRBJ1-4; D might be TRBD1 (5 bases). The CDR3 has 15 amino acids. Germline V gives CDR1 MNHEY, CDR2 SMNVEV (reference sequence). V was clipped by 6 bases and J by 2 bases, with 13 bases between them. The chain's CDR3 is CASRGGAFTNEKLFF. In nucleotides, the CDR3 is TGTGCCAGCAGGGGAGGGGCCTTTACTAATGAAAAACTGTTTTTT.

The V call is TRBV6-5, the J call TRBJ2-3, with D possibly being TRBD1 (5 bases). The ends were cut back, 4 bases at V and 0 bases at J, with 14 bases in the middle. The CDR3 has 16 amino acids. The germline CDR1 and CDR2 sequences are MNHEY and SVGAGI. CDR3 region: CASSLTALTSTDTQYF. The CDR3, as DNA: TGTGCCAGCAGTTTGACAGCACTTACTAGCACAGATACGCAGTATTTT.

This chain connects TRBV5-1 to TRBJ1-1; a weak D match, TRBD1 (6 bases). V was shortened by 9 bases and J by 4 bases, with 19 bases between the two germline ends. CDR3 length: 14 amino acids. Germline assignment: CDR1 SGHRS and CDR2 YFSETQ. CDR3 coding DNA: TGCGCCACCGCCTTAGGGGGACCGAGCACTGAAGCTTTCTTT. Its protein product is CATALGGPSTEAFF.

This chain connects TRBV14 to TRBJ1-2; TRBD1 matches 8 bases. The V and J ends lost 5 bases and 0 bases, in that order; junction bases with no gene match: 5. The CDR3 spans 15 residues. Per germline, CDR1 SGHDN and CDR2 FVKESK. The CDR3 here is CASSGRGPANYGYTF. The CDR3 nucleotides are TGTGCCAGCAGCGGCAGGGGGCCGGCTAACTATGGCTACACCTTC.

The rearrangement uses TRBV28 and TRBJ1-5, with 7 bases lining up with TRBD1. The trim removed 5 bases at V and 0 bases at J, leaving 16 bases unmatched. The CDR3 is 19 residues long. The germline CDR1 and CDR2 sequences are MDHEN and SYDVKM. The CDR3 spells CASSPPPSTGVYSNQPQHF. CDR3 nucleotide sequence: TGTGCCAGCAGTCCACCCCCCTCTACAGGGGTCTATAGCAATCAGCCCCAGCATTTT.

As DNA, the CDR3 is TGTGCCAGCAGCGCACAATTGTCCGGGAGCAATCAGCCCCAGCATTTT. Translation gives CASSAQLSGSNQPQHF. This rearrangement joins TRBV7-8 to TRBJ1-5; D uncertain. The CDR3 spans 16 residues. The V gene's germline CDR1 is SGHVS and CDR2 FQNEAQ. Deletions cut 5 bases from V and 1 base from J, with 15 bases between.

CDR3 sequence (DNA): TGCGCCAGCAGCTTGACGGGGGCGAGGGATCAGCCCCAGCATTTT. Translated: CASSLTGARDQPQHF. The chain recombines TRBV5-1 with TRBJ1-5; perhaps TRBD1 as D (6 bases). This CDR3 spans 15 amino acids. Germline CDR1 reads SGHRS; CDR2 reads YFSETQ. The ends were cut back, 1 base at V and 5 bases at J, with 13 bases in the middle.

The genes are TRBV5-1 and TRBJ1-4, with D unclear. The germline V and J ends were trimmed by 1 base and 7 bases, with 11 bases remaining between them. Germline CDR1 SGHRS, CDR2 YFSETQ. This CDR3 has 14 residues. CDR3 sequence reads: CASSLLQLGEKLFF. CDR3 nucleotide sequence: TGCGCCAGCAGCTTGTTGCAGCTCGGTGAAAAACTGTTTTTT.

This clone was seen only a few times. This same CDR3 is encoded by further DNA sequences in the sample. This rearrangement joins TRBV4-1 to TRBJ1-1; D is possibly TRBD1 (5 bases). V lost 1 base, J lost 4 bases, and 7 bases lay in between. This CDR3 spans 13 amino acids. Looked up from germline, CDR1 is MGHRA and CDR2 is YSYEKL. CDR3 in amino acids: CASSQVGGTEAFF. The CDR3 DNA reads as TGCGCCAGCAGCCAAGTGGGGGGCACTGAAGCTTTCTTT.

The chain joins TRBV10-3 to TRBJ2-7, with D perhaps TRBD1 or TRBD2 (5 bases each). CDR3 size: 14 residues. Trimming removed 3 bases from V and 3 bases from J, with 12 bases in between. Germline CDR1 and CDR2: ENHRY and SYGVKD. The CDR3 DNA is TGTGCCATCAGTGATTCCGGGACCGGCTACGAGCAGTACTTC. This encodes CAISDSGTGYEQYF.

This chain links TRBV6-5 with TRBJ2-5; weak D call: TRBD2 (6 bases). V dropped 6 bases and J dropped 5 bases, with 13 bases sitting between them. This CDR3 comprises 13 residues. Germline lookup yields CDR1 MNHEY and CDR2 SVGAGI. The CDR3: CASSAGLRETQYF. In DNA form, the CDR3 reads TGTGCCAGCAGCGCGGGATTAAGGGAGACCCAGTACTTC.

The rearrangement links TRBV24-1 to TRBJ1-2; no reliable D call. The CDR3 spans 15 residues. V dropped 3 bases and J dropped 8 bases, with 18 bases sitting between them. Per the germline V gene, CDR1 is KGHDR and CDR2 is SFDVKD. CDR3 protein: CATSDPRRGFGGYTF. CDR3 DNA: TGTGCCACCAGTGATCCCCGTCGGGGTTTTGGGGGCTACACCTTC.

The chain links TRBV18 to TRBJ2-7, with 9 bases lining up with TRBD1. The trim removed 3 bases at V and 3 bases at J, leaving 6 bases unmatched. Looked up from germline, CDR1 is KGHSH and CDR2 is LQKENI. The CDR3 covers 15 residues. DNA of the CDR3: TGTGCCAGCTCACCGGCGACAGGGGGGAACTACGAGCAGTACTTC. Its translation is CASSPATGGNYEQYF.